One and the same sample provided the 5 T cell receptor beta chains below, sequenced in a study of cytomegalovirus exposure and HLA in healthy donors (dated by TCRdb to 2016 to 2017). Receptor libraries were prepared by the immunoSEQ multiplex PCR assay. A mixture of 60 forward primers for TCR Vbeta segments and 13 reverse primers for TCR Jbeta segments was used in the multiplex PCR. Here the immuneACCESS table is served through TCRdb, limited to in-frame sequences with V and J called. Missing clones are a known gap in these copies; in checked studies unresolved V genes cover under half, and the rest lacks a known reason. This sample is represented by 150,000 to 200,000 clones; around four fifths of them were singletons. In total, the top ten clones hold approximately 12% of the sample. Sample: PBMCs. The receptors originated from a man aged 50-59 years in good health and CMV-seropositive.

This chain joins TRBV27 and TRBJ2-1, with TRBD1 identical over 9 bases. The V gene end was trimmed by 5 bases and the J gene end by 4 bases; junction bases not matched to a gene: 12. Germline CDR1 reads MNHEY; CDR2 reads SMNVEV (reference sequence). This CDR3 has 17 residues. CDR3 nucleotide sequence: TGTGCCAGCAGTAGAATGGCACAGGGGGCGCGTTACAATGAGCAGTTCTTC. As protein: CASSRMAQGARYNEQFF.

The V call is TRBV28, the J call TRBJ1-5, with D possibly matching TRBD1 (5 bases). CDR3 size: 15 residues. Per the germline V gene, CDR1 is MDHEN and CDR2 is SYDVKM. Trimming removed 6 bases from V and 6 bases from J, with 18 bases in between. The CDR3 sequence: CASSRLGGEGQPQHF. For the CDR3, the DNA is TGTGCCAGCAGCCGACTTGGGGGGGAGGGTCAGCCCCAGCATTTT.

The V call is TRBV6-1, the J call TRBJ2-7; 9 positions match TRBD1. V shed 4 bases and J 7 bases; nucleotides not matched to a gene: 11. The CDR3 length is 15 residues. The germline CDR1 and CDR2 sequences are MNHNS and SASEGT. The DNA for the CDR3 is TGTGCCAGCAGTGCCAACAGGGGGCAAGTGCGAGAGCAGTACTTC. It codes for CASSANRGQVREQYF.

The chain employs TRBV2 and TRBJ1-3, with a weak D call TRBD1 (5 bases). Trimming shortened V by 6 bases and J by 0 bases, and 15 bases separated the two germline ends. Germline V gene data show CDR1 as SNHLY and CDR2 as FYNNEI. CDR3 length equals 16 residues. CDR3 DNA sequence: TGTGCCAGCAGCGCAAGTCGGGGGATCTCTGGAAACACCATATATTTT. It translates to CASSASRGISGNTIYF.

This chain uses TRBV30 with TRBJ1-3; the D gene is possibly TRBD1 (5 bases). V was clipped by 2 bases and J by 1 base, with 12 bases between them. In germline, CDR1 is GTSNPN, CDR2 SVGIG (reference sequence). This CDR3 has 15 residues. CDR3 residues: CAWSYDRPSGNTIYF. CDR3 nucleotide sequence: TGTGCCTGGAGTTACGACAGACCATCTGGAAACACCATATATTTT.